This T cell receptor (beta chain) appears in the sequencing data of a study of T cell clonality in common variable immunodeficiency. The method was immunoSEQ multiplex PCR; TCRdb's version includes in-frame clones alone and lacks a portion of them. Recorded here are about 32,000 clones, none singletons. Many counts were recorded for this clone. The read terminates 3 residues ahead of where the CDR3 ends, so the germline J gene completes it. This CDR3 is built from 13 residues. The germline V gene has CDR1 SGHDT and CDR2 YYEEEE. Deletions cut 0 bases from V and 7 bases from J, with 10 bases between. Caucasian heritage predominated among both patients and controls.

The receptor's source is a person aged 18-70 years in good health. This chain joins TRBV5-6 and TRBJ1-1; a weak D match, TRBD1 (5 bases). Sequenced material: peripheral blood mononuclear cells. CDR3 bases read: TGTGCCAGCAGCTTGGGGCCAGGGCGTGAA. This encodes CASSLGPGRE. The full CDR3 reads CASSLGPGREAFF. The variable domain in full, with the rest retrieved from reference TRBV5-6 and TRBJ1-1, is DAGVTQSPTHLIKTRGQQVTLRCSPKSGHDTVSWYQQALGQGPQFIFQYYEEEERQRGNFPDRFSGHQFPNYSSELNVNALLLGDSALYLCASSLGPGREAFFGQGTRLTVV.